This T cell receptor (beta chain) emerged from a study of blood T cells in healthy people across ages. Overall study findings and caveats: With age, beta diversity per million T cells declined roughly linearly, significantly by over 35. PBMCs were not sorted, which prevented a conclusive comparison of naive versus antigen-experienced cells.

The sample holds a few counts of this clonotype. Its antigen remains unknown. Every donor provided 8.5 to 10 milliliters of peripheral blood. Primers used in a second PCR of about 7 to 11 cycles were a sample-barcoded 5' primer and a J-beta primer mix. With 12 random nucleotides, a template-switch adaptor tagged each individual cDNA molecule. TCRdb ran MiXCR on the 5' RACE reads and lists one entry per CDR3 protein. Here the sample spans about 1.8 million distinct CDR3 sequences, 40% to 55% being singletons. The CDR3 sequence is 17 residues long. In germline, CDR1 is SGHTA, CDR2 FQGNSA. The V segment lost 0 bases and the J segment 1 base; nucleotides outside the gene matches: 4.

The specimen was blood. This TCR derives from a woman in her forties in good health. This sequence joins TRBV7-2 and TRBJ2-4, with 9 bases identical to TRBD1. The CDR3 reads CASSLAGGQGAKNIQYF. The DNA of the CDR3 is TGTGCCAGCAGCTTAGCGGGAGGACAGGGGGCCAAAAACATTCAGTACTTC. Based on the CDR3 plus reference TRBV7-2 and TRBJ2-4, the full variable domain is GAGVSQSPSNKVTEKGKDVELRCDPISGHTALYWYRQSLGQGLEFLIYFQGNSAPDKSGLPSDRFSAERTGGSVSTLTIQRTQQEDSAVYLCASSLAGGQGAKNIQYFGAGTRLSVL.